One and the same sample provided the 8 T cell receptor beta chains below, sequenced in a study of T cell responses to AZD1222 COVID-19 vaccine. The repertoire was sequenced with immunoSEQ multiplex PCR; TCRdb's copy has only in-frame clones and lacks some. In the table there are about 190,000 clones, over 80% of which are singletons. Here the sequenced sample was peripheral blood, taken on day 0 of MenACWY control vaccination. The receptors shown here come from an adult in good health.

The rearrangement uses TRBV7-6 and TRBJ2-5; 12 nucleotides agree with TRBD2. CDR1 and CDR2 (germline): SGHVS, FNYEAQ. Losses at the gene ends were 1 base for V and 2 bases for J; bases not matched to a gene: 8. This CDR3 region has 18 residues. The CDR3 loop reads CASSLGLTSGGTQETQYF. DNA of the CDR3: TGTGCCAGCAGCTTAGGGTTAACTAGCGGGGGGACTCAAGAGACCCAGTACTTC.

The chain joins TRBV30 to TRBJ2-5; D is unresolved. The V and J ends lost 0 bases and 5 bases respectively, with 19 bases between them. This CDR3 region has 16 residues. Germline CDR1 GTSNPN, CDR2 SVGIG (reference sequence). The CDR3 DNA sequence: TGTGCCTGGAGTGTACAGTCCCCTACGGGCAGGGAGACCCAGTACTTC. It specifies CAWSVQSPTGRETQYF.

This chain joins TRBV30 and TRBJ2-3, with 11 positions matching TRBD1. With 3 bases clipped from V and 4 bases from J, the junction kept 9 bases outside the gene matches. Germline V gene sequence: CDR1 GTSNPN, CDR2 SVGIG (reference sequence). The CDR3 covers 16 residues. The CDR3 DNA reads as TGTGCCTGGAGGCCAACGGACAGGGGGCTATCAGATACGCAGTATTTT. This codes for CAWRPTDRGLSDTQYF.

This clone showed up just once. The chain combines TRBV7-9 with TRBJ1-6; no clear D. This CDR3 spans 13 amino acids. Trimming cost V 5 bases and J 8 bases, with 10 bases left between them. Germline lookup yields CDR1 SEHNR and CDR2 FQNEAQ (reference sequence). CDR3 in DNA: TGTGCCAGCAGCCGAGAGGCAGATTCACCCCTCCACTTT. Translating gives CASSREADSPLHF.

The chain uses TRBV7-3 and TRBJ2-2; 10 nucleotides agree with TRBD1. The CDR3 contains 15 residues. Germline V CDR1 and CDR2: SGHTA, FQGTGA. V lost 5 bases, J lost 5 bases, and 5 bases stayed unmatched. DNA for the CDR3: TGTGCCAGCAGCCCGGGACAGGGGTATACCGGGGAGCTGTTTTTT. Protein product: CASSPGQGYTGELFF.

This clone showed up just once. The V call is TRBV7-9, the J call TRBJ1-1, with D maybe TRBD1 (5 bases). The germline V and J ends were trimmed by 4 bases and 4 bases, with 10 bases remaining between them. This CDR3 spans 13 amino acids. CDR1 SEHNR and CDR2 FQNEAQ come from the germline V gene (reference sequence). DNA for the CDR3: TGTGCCAGCAGCTCGAAGGGGTTCACTGAAGCTTTCTTT. Translating gives CASSSKGFTEAFF. Variable domain in full (rest from reference TRBV7-9 and TRBJ1-1): DTGVSQNPRHKITKRGQNVTFRCDPISEHNRLYWYRQTLGQGPEFLTYFQNEAQLEKSRLLSDRFSAERPKGSFSTLEIQRTEQGDSAMYLCASSSKGFTEAFFGQGTRLTVV.

The V call is TRBV24-1, the J call TRBJ1-2, with 10 bases fitting TRBD1. V trimming: 4 bases; J trimming: 6 bases; junction bases outside the gene matches: 7. Germline V gene sequence: CDR1 KGHDR, CDR2 SFDVKD. This CDR3 comprises 15 residues. In DNA, the CDR3 is TGTGCCACCAGTGAACCCGGGACAGGGGTCCATGGCTACACCTTC. Protein product: CATSEPGTGVHGYTF.

The chain links TRBV28 to TRBJ1-1, with a tentative D call TRBD1 (5 bases). Germline V CDR1 and CDR2: MDHEN, SYDVKM. The V gene lost 1 base and the J gene lost 3 bases, with 12 bases spanning the gap. This CDR3 spans 15 amino acids. In DNA, the CDR3 is TGTGCCAGCAGTTTATCGCAGGGCGGGGACACTGAAGCTTTCTTT. This codes for CASSLSQGGDTEAFF. The whole variable domain, filled in from reference TRBV28 and TRBJ1-1, reads DVKVTQSSRYLVKRTGEKVFLECVQDMDHENMFWYRQDPGLGLRLIYFSYDVKMKEKGDIPEGYSVSREKKERFSLILESASTNQTSMYLCASSLSQGGDTEAFFGQGTRLTVV.